Here is one T cell receptor beta chain with its context. Germline V gene sequence: CDR1 SGHRS, CDR2 YFSETQ. After removal of 1 base from V and 4 bases from J, the junction contained 5 bases not matched to a gene. The CDR3 spans 15 residues. The sample is drawn from a study of blood T cell repertoires in COVID-19. Data came from immunoSEQ multiplex PCR; TCRdb stores just in-frame clones and leaves some out. The sample carries about 150,000 clones, approximately 90% recorded once. V and J are TRBV5-1 and TRBJ1-2; 9 positions agree with TRBD1. The sequenced material came from peripheral blood. This clonotype was obtained from a woman aged 70-85 years with acute or convalescent COVID-19. The chain's CDR3 is CASSLSGDRVYGYTF. CDR3 bases: TGCGCCAGCAGCTTGTCAGGGGACAGGGTCTATGGCTACACCTTC.